This T cell receptor beta chain was recorded in a study of blood T cell repertoires in COVID-19. Study context: Samples representing acute and convalescent COVID-19 were sourced from the United States, Italy and Spain.

This clone was detected once. CDR1 is SGHVS, CDR2 FNYEAQ, per germline. The CDR3 has 14 amino acids. V was clipped by 2 bases and J by 4 bases; unmatched bases: 3. Methods used by the authors: Reference gene primer amplification gave nucleated cell count estimates. The repertoire was sequenced with immunoSEQ multiplex PCR; TCRdb's copy has only in-frame clones and lacks some. From that table come the V and J calls and clone size; the DNA was used to work out D and trimming. Found here are some 250,000 clones, approximately 91% of them singletons; the top ten hold roughly 1.2%. Categorization into cohorts depended on clinical history that participants reported.

The chain employs TRBV7-6 and TRBJ2-3; 7 bases are shared with TRBD1. The clonotype was recovered from a human donor in a cohort exposed to, infected with or recovered from COVID-19 (not recorded which). The donor label of this sample is uncertain. Source material: PBMCs or T cells enriched from blood (not recorded which). CDR3 nucleotides: TGTGCCAGCAGCTTACAGGGGGAAGCAGATACGCAGTATTTT. Its protein product is CASSLQGEADTQYF.